This entry describes one T cell receptor beta chain. In the study's own analysis: Nucleated cell number was recorded as an estimate derived from reference gene primer amplification. Clones were read by immunoSEQ multiplex PCR, and TCRdb kept only the in-frame ones, dropping some. That table supplies the V and J calls and clone size; D and trimming were determined from the DNA. This table holds some 170,000 clones, roughly 90% found once. The CDR3 sequence is 12 residues long. V was cut by 6 bases and J by 0 bases, with 5 bases left in between. Germline CDR1 and CDR2: LNHDA and SQIVND (reference sequence). This record belongs to a study of blood T cell repertoires in COVID-19. On the study more broadly: Samples representing acute and convalescent COVID-19 were sourced from the United States, Italy and Spain. The analysed material was cDNA or gDNA that came from T cells, B-cell-depleted T cells, or PBMCs.

The sequencing sample was made of peripheral blood. The chain uses TRBV19 and TRBJ1-1; D is undetermined. The sequence came from a man in his 60s with active or convalescent COVID-19. This CDR3 is CASRRLNTEAFF. The CDR3 DNA reads as TGTGCCAGTAGACGGTTGAACACTGAAGCTTTCTTT.